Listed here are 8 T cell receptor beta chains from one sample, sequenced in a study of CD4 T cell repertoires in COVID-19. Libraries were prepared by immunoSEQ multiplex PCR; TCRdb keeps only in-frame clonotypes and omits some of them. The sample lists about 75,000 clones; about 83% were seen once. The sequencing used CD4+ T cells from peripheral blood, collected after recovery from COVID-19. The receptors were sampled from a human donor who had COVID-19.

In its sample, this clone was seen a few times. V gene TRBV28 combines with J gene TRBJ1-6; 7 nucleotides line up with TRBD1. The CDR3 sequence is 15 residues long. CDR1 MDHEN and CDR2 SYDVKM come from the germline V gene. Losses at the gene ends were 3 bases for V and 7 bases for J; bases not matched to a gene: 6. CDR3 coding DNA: TGTGCCAGCAGTTTCCCCGACAGGGACAATTCACCCCTCCACTTT. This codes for CASSFPDRDNSPLHF.

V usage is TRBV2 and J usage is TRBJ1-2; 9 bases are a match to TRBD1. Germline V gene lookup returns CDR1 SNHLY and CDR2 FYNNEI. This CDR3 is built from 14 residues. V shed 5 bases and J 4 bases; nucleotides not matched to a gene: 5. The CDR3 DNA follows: TGTGCCAGCAGTCGGGACAGGGAGGGCTATGGCTACACCTTC. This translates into CASSRDREGYGYTF.

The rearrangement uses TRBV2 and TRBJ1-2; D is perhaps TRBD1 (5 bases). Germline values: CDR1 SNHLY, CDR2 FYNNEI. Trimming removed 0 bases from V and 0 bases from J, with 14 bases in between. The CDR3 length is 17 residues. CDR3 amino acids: CASSEAREGLTNYGYTF. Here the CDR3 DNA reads TGTGCCAGCAGTGAAGCGAGGGAGGGGCTGACTAACTATGGCTACACCTTC.

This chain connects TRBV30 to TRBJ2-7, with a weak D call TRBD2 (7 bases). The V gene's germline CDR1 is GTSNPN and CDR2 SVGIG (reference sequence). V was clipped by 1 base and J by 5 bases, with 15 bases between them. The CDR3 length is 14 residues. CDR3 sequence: CAWSGRGSGNEQYF. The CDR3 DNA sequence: TGTGCCTGGAGTGGGAGGGGGAGCGGGAACGAGCAGTACTTC.

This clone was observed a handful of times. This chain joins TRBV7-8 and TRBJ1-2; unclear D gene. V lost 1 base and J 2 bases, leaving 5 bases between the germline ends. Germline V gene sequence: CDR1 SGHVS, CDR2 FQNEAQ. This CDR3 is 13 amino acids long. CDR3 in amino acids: CASSLGFNYGYTF. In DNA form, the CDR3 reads TGTGCCAGCAGCTTAGGATTCAACTATGGCTACACCTTC. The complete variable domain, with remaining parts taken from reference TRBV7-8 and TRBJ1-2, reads GAGVSQSPRYKVAKRGQDVALRCDPISGHVSLFWYQQALGQGPEFLTYFQNEAQLDKSGLPSDRFFAERPEGSVSTLKIQRTQQEDSAVYLCASSLGFNYGYTFGSGTRLTVV.

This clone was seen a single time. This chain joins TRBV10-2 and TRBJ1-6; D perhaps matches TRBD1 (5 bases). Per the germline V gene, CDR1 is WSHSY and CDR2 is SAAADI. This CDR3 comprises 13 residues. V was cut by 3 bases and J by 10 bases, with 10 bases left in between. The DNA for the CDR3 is TGCGCCAGCAGTGACCCCGGGGGATCACCCCTCCACTTT. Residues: CASSDPGGSPLHF.

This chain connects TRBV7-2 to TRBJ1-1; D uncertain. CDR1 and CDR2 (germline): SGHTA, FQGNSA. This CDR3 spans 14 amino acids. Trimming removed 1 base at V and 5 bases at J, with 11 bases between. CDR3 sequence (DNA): TGTGCCAGCAGCTTAGACGGACGAGGGACTGAAGCTTTCTTT. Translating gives CASSLDGRGTEAFF. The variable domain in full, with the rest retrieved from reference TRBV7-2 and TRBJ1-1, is GAGVSQSPSNKVTEKGKDVELRCDPISGHTALYWYRQSLGQGLEFLIYFQGNSAPDKSGLPSDRFSAERTGGSVSTLTIQRTQQEDSAVYLCASSLDGRGTEAFFGQGTRLTVV.

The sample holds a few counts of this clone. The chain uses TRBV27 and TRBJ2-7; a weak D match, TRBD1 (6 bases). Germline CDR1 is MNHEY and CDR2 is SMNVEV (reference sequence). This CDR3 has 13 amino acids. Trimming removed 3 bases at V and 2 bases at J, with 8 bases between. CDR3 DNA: TGTGCCAGCAGTTTCAGGGGTCCCTACGAGCAGTACTTC. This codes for CASSFRGPYEQYF.